The sequence of this TCR beta chain was determined in a study of glioma-infiltrating T cells. General study points: Only very few CDR3 sequences appeared in both tissue and blood. Above-expected tissue-blood divergence occurred in all gliomas, most in low-grade ones.

Amplification of TCR alpha and beta CDR3 regions from RNA used iRepertoire nested multiplex PCR. Input was roughly 100-450 ng of tissue mRNA or PBMC total RNA. MiXCR was run by TCRdb on the multiplex PCR reads, yielding one entry per CDR3 protein. The sample records some 93,000 distinct CDR3 sequences, around 40% being singletons. A note on this clonotype: Its antigen is unknown. The germline gene is not matched at one end of the junction; a read error may be the cause.

Germline V gene data show CDR1 as MNHNS and CDR2 as SASEGT. The CDR3 contains 13 residues. V and J are TRBV6-1 and TRBJ1-1; TRBD1 might be the D (5 bases). The sequencing sample was made of glioma tissue, nonneoplastic brain tissue, or PBMCs (not recorded which). The clonotype was recovered from a human donor with low-grade glioma or glioblastoma, undergoing nonglioma brain surgery, or in good health (not recorded which). CDR3 sequence reads: CVSGGTANTEAFF. DNA for the CDR3: TGTGTCAGCGGTGGGACTGCGAACACTGAAGCTTTCTTT.